This T cell receptor (beta chain) was documented in a study of T cell clones after liver transplantation. Study-wide findings and caveats: The donor-reactive repertoire was only partly measurable in a couple of subjects, lacking donor cells.

Generated by immunoSEQ multiplex PCR, the TCRdb table keeps only in-frame clones and is missing some. The profile covers about 22,000 clones, with around three quarters appearing a single time and approximately 3% taken by the ten largest. Details on this clone: Its antigen remains unknown.

Germline CDR1 is SEHNR and CDR2 is FQNEAQ (reference sequence). The CDR3 has 17 amino acids. Trimming took 0 bases from V and 3 from J; bases not matched to a gene: 6. The V call is TRBV7-9, the J call TRBJ1-5, with 9 bases lining up with TRBD1. The sequence came from a human donor who received a liver transplant. This specimen was CD4+ T cells from blood, taken before liver transplant. In nucleotides, the CDR3 is TGTGCCAGCAGCTTAGCTTACGGGGACAGGGTCAATCAGCCCCAGCATTTT. Its protein is CASSLAYGDRVNQPQHF. Together with reference TRBV7-9 and TRBJ1-5, the CDR3 gives the full variable domain: DTGVSQNPRHKITKRGQNVTFRCDPISEHNRLYWYRQTLGQGPEFLTYFQNEAQLEKSRLLSDRFSAERPKGSFSTLEIQRTEQGDSAMYLCASSLAYGDRVNQPQHFGDGTRLSIL.